This paragraph covers one TCR beta chain sequence. Its antigen remains unidentified. With 4 bases clipped from V and 12 bases from J, the junction kept 11 bases outside the gene matches. The CDR3 length is 14 residues. The germline V gene has CDR1 SGHRS and CDR2 YFSETQ. These data originate in a study of cytomegalovirus exposure and HLA in healthy donors. PCR involved 60 Vbeta and 13 Jbeta primers. Original handling: Around 10 million of the approximately 80 million unique TCR beta chains counted in a later analysis were shared. Clones were sequenced by immunoSEQ multiplex PCR, and TCRdb holds only the in-frame ones, with some missing. The DNA gave D and trimming, while V, J and clone size come from that table. The data show 100,000 to 150,000 clones, with 80% to 85% seen just once and approximately 1.1% held by the top ten. Study-wide results and limits: The study assumed roughly uniform donor sequencing depth for presence/absence analyses.

Sequenced input: PBMCs. The rearrangement uses TRBV5-1 and TRBJ2-1, with 9 bases matching TRBD1. The source of this sequence is a woman younger than 45 in good health and CMV-seronegative. The CDR3 DNA reads TGCGCCAGCAGCGGAGACAGGGGGGAATCCGGGCAGTTCTTC. Encoded protein: CASSGDRGESGQFF.